In its sample, the clone carrying this TCR beta chain was seen a few times. The target antigen is unknown. PCR used 60 Vbeta primers and 13 Jbeta primers. Profiled with immunoSEQ multiplex PCR; TCRdb holds only in-frame clones, not every one. The data show 150,000 to 200,000 clones, roughly 88% seen once. This sample was taken from a study of cytomegalovirus exposure and HLA in healthy donors. Findings of the study overall: Accurate HLA-A and HLA-B prediction from TCR beta sequences was reported for most subjects.

V was trimmed by 2 bases and J by 2 bases, leaving 12 bases between them. The CDR3 extends over 15 amino acids. The germline CDR1 and CDR2 sequences are SGHVS and FNYEAQ. The sequence derives from a man over 45 in good health and CMV-seropositive. Source material: PBMCs. The chain has TRBV7-6 and TRBJ2-5, with D maybe TRBD2 (5 bases). The CDR3 spells CASSLYIGLQETQYF. In nucleotides, the CDR3 is TGTGCCAGCAGCTTATATATTGGACTGCAAGAGACCCAGTACTTC.